A single sample is the source of the 17 T cell receptor beta chains below, sequenced in a study of T cell responses to AZD1222 COVID-19 vaccine. Sequenced by immunoSEQ multiplex PCR; TCRdb stores in-frame clones only, minus some. This table holds 150,000 or so clones, 80% to 90% found once. The sample consisted of peripheral blood, taken on day 0 of AZD1222 vaccination. These receptors were taken from an adult in good health.

The chain combines TRBV27 with TRBJ1-2; D call uncertain. Deletions cut 6 bases from V and 2 bases from J, with 13 bases between. Germline CDR1 reads MNHEY; CDR2 reads SMNVEV (reference sequence). The CDR3 is 14 amino acids. CDR3 sequence reads: CASRGYAENYGYTF. For the CDR3, the DNA is TGTGCCAGCAGAGGCTACGCAGAAAACTATGGCTACACCTTC.

This chain joins TRBV5-1 and TRBJ2-2; D call uncertain. The CDR3 runs to 16 residues. Germline CDR1 reads SGHRS; CDR2 reads YFSETQ. Deletions cut 0 bases from V and 4 bases from J, with 13 bases between. CDR3: CASSLEGSRSTGELFF. The CDR3 DNA sequence: TGCGCCAGCAGCTTGGAAGGTAGCAGAAGCACCGGGGAGCTGTTTTTT.

V is TRBV28 and J is TRBJ2-7, with 8 bases identical to TRBD1. CDR3 length: 16 amino acids. Germline trimming cut 3 bases from V and 4 bases from J; bases unmatched to any gene: 11. Germline-derived CDR1 and CDR2 are MDHEN and SYDVKM. CDR3 loop: CASSLSPGRGPYEQYF. CDR3 in DNA: TGTGCCAGCAGTTTGTCCCCGGGCAGGGGGCCTTACGAGCAGTACTTC.

This chain connects TRBV5-1 to TRBJ2-5; D possibly matches TRBD1 or TRBD2 (5 bases each). Trimming left V 0 bases short and J 5 bases short, with 14 bases between. CDR1 and CDR2 from the germline V gene are SGHRS and YFSETQ. The CDR3 covers 15 residues. This chain's CDR3 is CASSLAGQGGETQYF. The DNA for the CDR3 is TGCGCCAGCAGCTTGGCAGGGCAGGGCGGGGAGACCCAGTACTTC. Using reference TRBV5-1 and TRBJ2-5 for the parts outside the CDR3, the full variable domain is KAGVTQTPRYLIKTRGQQVTLSCSPISGHRSVSWYQQTPGQGLQFLFEYFSETQRNKGNFPGRFSGRQFSNSRSEMNVSTLELGDSALYLCASSLAGQGGETQYFGPGTRLLVL.

The gene calls are TRBV18 and TRBJ1-6, with a possible D match to TRBD1 (5 bases). The V end was cut by 6 bases, the J end by 7 bases, with 10 bases between. Germline V lookup: CDR1 KGHSH, CDR2 LQKENI. The CDR3 is 13 amino acids. The CDR3 DNA reads TGTGCCAGCTCGGAACAGGCCAATTCACCCCTCCACTTT. It yields the protein CASSEQANSPLHF.

The chain uses TRBV7-9 and TRBJ1-4, with TRBD1 identical over 10 bases. CDR1 SEHNR and CDR2 FQNEAQ come from the germline V gene (reference sequence). This CDR3 is built from 15 residues. The V and J ends lost 5 bases and 6 bases, in that order; junction bases with no gene match: 6. The CDR3 DNA reads as TGTGCCAGCAGCCCCGGACAGGGGGTCGATGAAAAACTGTTTTTT. Protein sequence: CASSPGQGVDEKLFF.

V and J are TRBV7-2 and TRBJ2-3, with D possibly being TRBD1 or TRBD2 (7 bases each). Germline assignment: CDR1 SGHTA and CDR2 FQGNSA. CDR3 size: 15 residues. The V and J ends lost 8 bases and 2 bases respectively, with 17 bases between them. CDR3 sequence reads: CASQRGGQYTDTQYF. The CDR3 bases are TGTGCCAGCCAGAGGGGGGGACAGTACACAGATACGCAGTATTTT.

In its sample, this clone was seen a few times. CDR3 sequence reads: CASSISSGQSYEQYF. As DNA, the CDR3 is TGTGCCAGTAGTATTAGTAGCGGGCAATCCTACGAGCAGTACTTC. The chain is built from TRBV19 and TRBJ2-7, with 7 bases aligning to TRBD2. This CDR3 region has 15 residues. Germline values: CDR1 LNHDA, CDR2 SQIVND (reference sequence). V trimming: 3 bases; J trimming: 1 base; junction bases outside the gene matches: 6.

This clone was recorded only once. The chain uses TRBV19 and TRBJ2-1, with D unresolved. The CDR3 loop spans 13 amino acids. V was shortened by 7 bases and J by 7 bases, with 14 bases between the two germline ends. In germline, CDR1 is LNHDA, CDR2 SQIVND (reference sequence). CDR3 in amino acids: CASMSGYPNEQFF. CDR3 nucleotide sequence: TGTGCCAGTATGTCGGGCTATCCAAATGAGCAGTTCTTC. Variable domain in full (rest from reference TRBV19 and TRBJ2-1): DGGITQSPKYLFRKEGQNVTLSCEQNLNHDAMYWYRQDPGQGLRLIYYSQIVNDFQKGDIAEGYSVSREKKESFPLTVTSAQKNPTAFYLCASMSGYPNEQFFGPGTRLTVL.

The chain joins TRBV18 to TRBJ2-5; 10 bases agree with TRBD1. Per the germline V gene, CDR1 is KGHSH and CDR2 is LQKENI. J gave up 2 bases and V 1 base, and 7 bases lay outside the gene matches. The CDR3 runs to 17 residues. In nucleotides, the CDR3 is TGTGCCAGCTCACCACGAGGGACAGGGGACGAACAAGAGACCCAGTACTTC. Amino acid sequence: CASSPRGTGDEQETQYF.

This clone was seen a single time. The genes are TRBV19 and TRBJ1-5; 8 bases are shared with TRBD1. Per germline, CDR1 LNHDA and CDR2 SQIVND (reference sequence). CDR3 length: 14 residues. V trimming: 9 bases; J trimming: 2 bases; junction bases outside the gene matches: 6. The CDR3 nucleotides are TGTGCCAGCCCGACAGGGGAAGGCAATCAGCCCCAGCATTTT. This sequence encodes CASPTGEGNQPQHF.

This clone is a singleton in its sample. The chain links TRBV12-5 to TRBJ1-4; D perhaps matches TRBD1 (6 bases). Trimming took off 5 bases at V and 3 bases at J, with 16 bases between the two ends. Germline loops: CDR1 LGHNT, CDR2 FRNRAP. The CDR3 loop spans 16 amino acids. The CDR3 nucleotides read TGTGCTAGTGGTCCAGGACAGAATTACGCTAATGAAAAACTGTTTTTT. Translating it yields CASGPGQNYANEKLFF.

The V gene is TRBV12-3 or TRBV12-4, the J gene TRBJ1-6; TRBD1 aligns across 8 bases. V was pared by 7 bases and J by 9 bases, with 2 bases of the junction left unmatched. The CDR3 spans 12 residues. CDR3 in amino acids: CASKQGASPLHF. CDR3 bases: TGTGCCAGCAAGCAGGGGGCTTCACCCCTCCACTTT.

The chain has TRBV5-4 and TRBJ1-2, with a weak D call TRBD1 (5 bases). Between the trimmed V and J ends, which lost 4 bases and 1 base, there was a span of 17 bases. Germline CDR1 SGHNT, CDR2 YYREEE (reference sequence). CDR3 length: 16 amino acids. The CDR3 spells CASSRRGAEFNYGYTF. CDR3 DNA sequence: TGTGCCAGCAGCCGAAGAGGGGCAGAATTTAACTATGGCTACACCTTC.

V gene TRBV7-9 combines with J gene TRBJ1-5; perhaps TRBD1 as D (5 bases). Between the trimmed V and J ends, which lost 5 bases and 2 bases, there was a span of 22 bases. The CDR3 has 18 amino acids. Germline CDR1 SEHNR, CDR2 FQNEAQ (reference sequence). The DNA of the CDR3 is TGTGCCAGCAGCCCATCAGGGTTGGCCATAGGGGGCAATCAGCCCCAGCATTTT. It specifies CASSPSGLAIGGNQPQHF.

V usage is TRBV7-3 and J usage is TRBJ1-5; 9 bases match TRBD1. The germline V gene has CDR1 SGHTA and CDR2 FQGTGA. The CDR3 is 17 residues long. The V segment lost 5 bases and the J segment 3 bases; nucleotides outside the gene matches: 11. The CDR3 DNA reads TGTGCCAGCAGCCTGGGGACAGGGAACAAATTCAATCAGCCCCAGCATTTT. It translates to CASSLGTGNKFNQPQHF.

The J gene is TRBJ2-1, the V gene TRBV24-1; D remains unclear. V lost 3 bases and J lost 12, with 11 bases in between. This CDR3 is built from 12 residues. Germline V gives CDR1 KGHDR, CDR2 SFDVKD. The CDR3 loop reads CATSDISLSQFF. CDR3 nucleotide sequence: TGTGCCACCAGTGATATCTCCCTGTCGCAGTTCTTC.